What follows are 4 T cell receptor beta chains derived from one specimen sequenced in a study of blood T cell repertoires in COVID-19. Assay used: immunoSEQ multiplex PCR; TCRdb lists only in-frame clones, some missing. The sample yields roughly 240,000 clones, roughly 88% seen once. The sequenced sample was PBMCs or T cells enriched from blood (not recorded which). These receptor sequences come from a woman aged 35 to 49 with acute COVID-19.

The chain recombines TRBV7-9 with TRBJ1-5, with D possibly matching TRBD1 (6 bases). Germline V gives CDR1 SEHNR, CDR2 FQNEAQ (reference sequence). The CDR3 length is 13 residues. The V and J ends lost 8 bases and 6 bases respectively, with 14 bases between them. CDR3 sequence reads: CASDQGKGQPQHF. The CDR3 nucleotides read TGTGCCAGCGACCAGGGGAAGGGTCAGCCCCAGCATTTT.

The chain has TRBV14 and TRBJ2-5, with D tentatively TRBD2 (6 bases). The V end lost 3 bases, the J end lost 2 bases, and 16 bases lay between the germline ends. CDR3 length: 16 amino acids. Germline V gene sequence: CDR1 SGHDN, CDR2 FVKESK. The CDR3 sequence is CASSHPSTGEQETQYF. The CDR3 nucleotides read TGTGCCAGCAGCCACCCCTCCACGGGAGAGCAAGAGACCCAGTACTTC. Full variable domain (outside the CDR3, taken from reference TRBV14 and TRBJ2-5): EAGVTQFPSHSVIEKGQTVTLRCDPISGHDNLYWYRRVMGKEIKFLLHFVKESKQDESGMPNNRFLAERTGGTYSTLKVQPAELEDSGVYFCASSHPSTGEQETQYFGPGTRLLVL.

This chain connects TRBV27 to TRBJ2-2; D ambiguous. Germline V lookup: CDR1 MNHEY, CDR2 SMNVEV (reference sequence). The ends were cut back, 5 bases at V and 5 bases at J, with 6 bases in the middle. The CDR3 consists of 12 residues. CDR3 bases: TGTGCCAGCAGTATCGTGACCGGGGAGCTGTTTTTT. Protein sequence: CASSIVTGELFF.

The chain employs TRBV7-2 and TRBJ1-5, with 9 positions matching TRBD1. J was trimmed by 6 bases and V by 5 bases; bases with no gene match: 8. Germline CDR1 SGHTA, CDR2 FQGNSA. CDR3 length: 15 residues. The CDR3 DNA is TGTGCCAGCAGCCCCGGGACAGGGAGTAGTCAGCCCCAGCATTTT. It specifies CASSPGTGSSQPQHF. Drawing the rest from reference TRBV7-2 and TRBJ1-5, the complete variable domain is GAGVSQSPSNKVTEKGKDVELRCDPISGHTALYWYRQSLGQGLEFLIYFQGNSAPDKSGLPSDRFSAERTGGSVSTLTIQRTQQEDSAVYLCASSPGTGSSQPQHFGDGTRLSIL.